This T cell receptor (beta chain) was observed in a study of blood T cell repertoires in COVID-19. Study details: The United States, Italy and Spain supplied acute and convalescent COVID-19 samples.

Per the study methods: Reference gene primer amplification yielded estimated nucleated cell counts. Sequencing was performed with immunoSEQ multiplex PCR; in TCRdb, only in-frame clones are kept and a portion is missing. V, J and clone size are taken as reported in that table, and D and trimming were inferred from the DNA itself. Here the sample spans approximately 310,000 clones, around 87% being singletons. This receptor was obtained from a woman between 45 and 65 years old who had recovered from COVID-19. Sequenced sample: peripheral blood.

CDR3 sequence (DNA): TGCGCCAGCAGTCCGACCGGGACAGGGATATACGAGCAGTACTTC. Its translation: CASSPTGTGIYEQYF. The chain carries TRBV10-1 and TRBJ2-7, with 9 bases aligning to TRBD1. The germline CDR1 and CDR2 sequences are WNHNN and SYGVQD (reference sequence). V trimming: 5 bases; J trimming: 4 bases; junction bases outside the gene matches: 9. This CDR3 has 15 amino acids.